These 16 T cell receptor beta chains were sequenced from one sample in a study of CD8 T cell repertoires and HIV-1 epitope variants (dated by TCRdb to 2018 to 2020). The antigens for these receptors are not known. Receptors were amplified or captured by the immunoSEQ multiplex PCR assay. Sourced from immuneACCESS, this table was stored by TCRdb with only in-frame sequences that have V and J called. A share of the clones is absent; for the studies checked, an unresolved V gene accounts for under half, and the remainder has no known explanation. A total of about 5,900 clones appear in this sample, around three fifths of them only once. The ten largest account for 45% of the sample. Sequenced: cultured CD8+ T cells derived from PBMCs. The receptors shown here come from a male donor with HIV.

This clone was observed a few times. The V and J genes are TRBV15 and TRBJ2-7; TRBD2 matches at 9 bases. CDR1 and CDR2 from the germline V gene are LNHNV and YYDKDF (reference sequence). The CDR3 consists of 17 residues. Trimming cost V 1 base and J 0 bases; bases outside gene matches: 7. DNA of the CDR3: TGTGCCACCAGCAGAGCAACCTTAGCGGGGGACTCCTACGAGCAGTACTTC. As protein: CATSRATLAGDSYEQYF.

The sample holds one count of this clone. The CDR3, as DNA: TGTGCCATCAGTGAGGGGGGAACTAGCAGGGAGTCAGATACGCAGTATTTT. Its translation: CAISEGGTSRESDTQYF. The genes are TRBV10-3 and TRBJ2-3; D is perhaps TRBD2 (6 bases). CDR3 length: 17 amino acids. Trimming shortened V by 2 bases and J by 4 bases, and 19 bases separated the two germline ends. Germline values: CDR1 ENHRY, CDR2 SYGVKD.

This sequence joins TRBV25-1 and TRBJ2-1; D remains unclear. Trimming removed 5 bases from V and 9 bases from J, with 8 bases in between. The CDR3 covers 11 residues. Germline CDR1 and CDR2: MGHDK and SYGVNS. The CDR3 is CASSRLGEQFF. CDR3 nucleotide sequence: TGTGCCAGCAGTCGGCTCGGTGAGCAGTTCTTC.

The V call is TRBV28, the J call TRBJ2-7, with 8 bases matching TRBD1. J lost 4 bases, V lost 7 bases, and 9 bases had no gene match. The CDR3 totals 14 residues. Per the germline V gene, CDR1 is MDHEN and CDR2 is SYDVKM. The CDR3 bases are TGTGCCAGCACCGCGGGACAGGACCCTTACGAGCAGTACTTC. It codes for CASTAGQDPYEQYF.

The CDR3: CASSSLTGSSYNEQFF. The CDR3 region has the DNA TGTGCCAGCAGCTCCCTGACAGGTAGCTCCTACAATGAGCAGTTCTTC. This chain links TRBV7-9 with TRBJ2-1; tentative D call: TRBD1 (6 bases). In germline, CDR1 is SEHNR, CDR2 FQNEAQ (reference sequence). Trimming removed 4 bases at V and 0 bases at J, with 13 bases between. The CDR3 contains 16 residues.

This clone was picked up a small number of times. The chain uses TRBV28 and TRBJ1-2; D ambiguous. The germline gives CDR1 MDHEN, CDR2 SYDVKM. The CDR3 extends over 14 amino acids. Trimming cost V 1 base and J 3 bases, with 9 bases left between them. This CDR3 reads CASSLLEGDYGYTF. As DNA, the CDR3 is TGTGCCAGCAGTTTATTGGAGGGAGACTATGGCTACACCTTC.

The chain combines TRBV11-3 with TRBJ1-1, with D possibly being TRBD1 (5 bases). Trimming removed 1 base at V and 8 bases at J, with 5 bases between. The CDR3 sequence is 11 residues long. Germline V gives CDR1 SGHNT, CDR2 YENEEA. DNA of the CDR3: TGTGCCAGCAGCTTAGGGGGGGAAGCTTTCTTT. Amino acid sequence: CASSLGGEAFF. Variable domain in full (rest from reference TRBV11-3 and TRBJ1-1): EAGVVQSPRYKIIEKKQPVAFWCNPISGHNTLYWYLQNLGQGPELLIRYENEEAVDDSQLPKDRFSAERLKGVDSTLKIQPAELGDSAVYLCASSLGGEAFFGQGTRLTVV.

The chain employs TRBV19 and TRBJ1-5; possible D gene TRBD1, 6 bases. This CDR3 region has 14 residues. V was clipped by 6 bases and J by 4 bases, with 13 bases between them. Germline V gene lookup returns CDR1 LNHDA and CDR2 SQIVND (reference sequence). The CDR3 loop is CASSPGAENQPQHF. CDR3 coding DNA: TGTGCCAGTAGCCCGGGGGCCGAGAATCAGCCCCAGCATTTT.

The genes are TRBV7-9 and TRBJ2-5; D is uncertain. The CDR3 contains 15 residues. Trimming took off 1 base at V and 0 bases at J, with 9 bases between the two ends. Germline V gives CDR1 SEHNR, CDR2 FQNEAQ (reference sequence). This CDR3 reads CASSLGGSYQETQYF. The CDR3 nucleotides read TGTGCCAGCAGCTTAGGTGGCAGCTACCAAGAGACCCAGTACTTC.

V gene TRBV4-3 combines with J gene TRBJ1-6, with 9 bases that match TRBD1. Looked up from germline, CDR1 is LGHNA and CDR2 is YSLEER. J lost 5 bases, V lost 4 bases, and 3 bases had no gene match. The CDR3 runs to 15 residues. CDR3 DNA: TGCGCCAGCAGCCCCGGGACAGGGAATAATTCACCCCTCCACTTT. This codes for CASSPGTGNNSPLHF.

This clone was observed a few times. The chain is built from TRBV30 and TRBJ1-1; D is perhaps TRBD1 (5 bases). CDR3 size: 14 residues. Germline V gives CDR1 GTSNPN, CDR2 SVGIG (reference sequence). V shed 4 bases and J shed 6 bases, with 18 bases lying between them. This chain's CDR3 is CAWMDKLGKAEAFF. CDR3 DNA sequence: TGTGCCTGGATGGACAAACTGGGTAAGGCTGAAGCTTTCTTT.

This chain links TRBV7-9 with TRBJ2-3, with 9 bases aligning to TRBD1. Germline values: CDR1 SEHNR, CDR2 FQNEAQ (reference sequence). Trimming at V came to 4 bases and at J to 4 bases, leaving 3 bases not matched to a gene. The CDR3 sequence is 14 residues long. CDR3 amino acids: CASSWGQGPDTQYF. Here the CDR3 DNA reads TGTGCCAGCAGCTGGGGACAGGGTCCAGATACGCAGTATTTT.

This clone was counted a single time. The V and J genes are TRBV4-1 and TRBJ2-5; maybe TRBD1 (6 bases). The CDR3 runs 16 residues. Trimming took off 0 bases at V and 2 bases at J, with 13 bases between the two ends. CDR1 MGHRA and CDR2 YSYEKL come from the germline V gene. CDR3 protein: CASSQDRGQEQETQYF. The CDR3 DNA reads as TGCGCCAGCAGCCAAGATAGGGGACAAGAACAAGAGACCCAGTACTTC.

This clone was found a few times. CDR3 sequence (DNA): TGTGCCAGCAGCGACTGGGGCAACAGCTCCTACGAGCAGTACTTC. It translates to CASSDWGNSSYEQYF. V is TRBV7-9 and J is TRBJ2-7, with D maybe TRBD1 (5 bases). Germline CDR1 is SEHNR and CDR2 is FQNEAQ (reference sequence). The V end was cut by 5 bases, the J end by 0 bases, with 14 bases between. The CDR3 is made up of 15 amino acids.

This clone was observed a few times. V gene TRBV28 combines with J gene TRBJ2-1; D might be TRBD1 or TRBD2, each matching 5 bases. The V end was cut by 3 bases, the J end by 3 bases, with 15 bases between. This CDR3 has 16 amino acids. Germline assignment: CDR1 MDHEN and CDR2 SYDVKM. The CDR3 nucleotides read TGTGCCAGCAGTTTCCCCAGGGAGTATGACTACAATGAGCAGTTCTTC. Its protein is CASSFPREYDYNEQFF.

V and J are TRBV11-2 and TRBJ1-4; TRBD1 matches 10 bases. Trimming at V came to 2 bases and at J to 7 bases, leaving 7 bases not matched to a gene. The CDR3 has 16 amino acids. The germline V gene has CDR1 SGHAT and CDR2 FQNNGV. The CDR3 here is CASSLLPGQGSEKLFF. Here the CDR3 DNA reads TGTGCCAGCAGCTTATTACCGGGACAGGGGAGTGAAAAACTGTTTTTT.